Listed below are T cell receptor beta chains from one sample, sequenced in a study of T-cell reconstitution after alpha-beta-depleted transplantation in children. In TCRdb, the PCR reads were re-called with MiXCR into one record per CDR3 protein. Altogether 100,000 to 150,000 distinct CDR3 sequences are present, more than 20% being singletons, with the ten largest covering about 10%. Sequencing was performed on PBMCs, mostly from graft donor cells, taken 180 days after TCRalphabeta/CD19-depleted stem cell transplant. The receptors stem from a male patient aged 2 to 10 who had a stem cell transplant for chronic granulomatous disease, so the T cells may come from the graft donor. Both conserved end residues are part of each CDR3. A D gene is named only where the DNA matches it firmly. Size values are once, few and many counts, or a class for expanded clones, and some rows have none.

clone size,V gene,D gene,J gene,CDR3 length,CDR3 DNA,CDR3 protein
many,TRBV27,TRBD2,TRBJ2-1,17,TGTGCCAGCAGTTTAAGGTCGCTACTAGCGGGATACAATGAGCAGTTCTTC,CASSLRSLLAGYNEQFF
.,TRBV5-1,TRBD1,TRBJ2-7,17,TGCGCCAGCAGCTTGAGGGTTGGAGGGACAGGGACCTACGAGCAGTACTTC,CASSLRVGGTGTYEQYF
.,TRBV12-3/TRBV12-4,TRBD2,TRBJ2-1,16,TGTGCCAGCAGTTATACCCCGGGACTAGCGACGAATGAGCAGTTCTTC,CASSYTPGLATNEQFF
many,TRBV7-2,.,TRBJ2-5,14,TGTGCCAGCAGCTTAGGACAAGGCCAAGAGACCCAGTACTTC,CASSLGQGQETQYF
many,TRBV4-2,TRBD2,TRBJ2-2,17,TGTGCCAGCAGCCAAGATGGACTAGCGGGATTCACCGGGGAGCTGTTTTTT,CASSQDGLAGFTGELFF
many,TRBV18,.,TRBJ1-3,15,TGTGCCAGCTCACCACCGGGCAGCTCTGGAAACACCATATATTTT,CASSPPGSSGNTIYF
few,TRBV7-7,.,TRBJ2-7,16,TGTGCCAGCAGCTTATACCACTGGGACACCTCCTACGAGCAGTACTTC,CASSLYHWDTSYEQYF
.,TRBV20-1,.,TRBJ2-7,15,TGCAGTCCAACTCGACTCGTACTAGGTTTAATTCGGCAGTACTTC,CSPTRLVLGLIRQYF
many,TRBV20-1,.,TRBJ2-7,15,TGCAGTGCTAGAATGTGGTCCGTAGGCTCCTACGAGCAGTACTTC,CSARMWSVGSYEQYF
.,TRBV29-1,TRBD2,TRBJ2-3,15,TGCAGCGTCCAGGGACTAGCGGGAAGGCGAGATACGCAGTATTTT,CSVQGLAGRRDTQYF
few,TRBV7-8,TRBD2,TRBJ2-3,15,TGTGCCAGCAGCTTCCTGGTAGCGGGAGGATATACGCAGTATTTT,CASSFLVAGGYTQYF
.,TRBV20-1,.,TRBJ2-3,14,TGCAGTGCTAGGCCCCGCTTGTACACAGATACGCAGTATTTT,CSARPRLYTDTQYF
many,TRBV4-2,TRBD1,TRBJ2-3,16,TGTGCCAGCAGCCAAAACCGACAGGGTTTAACAGATACGCAGTATTTT,CASSQNRQGLTDTQYF
.,TRBV15,.,TRBJ2-1,13,TGTGCCACCAGCAGAGCCTTACGTTTTGAGCAGTTCTTC,CATSRALRFEQFF
.,TRBV11-1,.,TRBJ1-6,14,TGTGCCAGCAGCACTAGAAGTGGGAATTCACCCCTCCACTTT,CASSTRSGNSPLHF
.,TRBV5-6,TRBD1,TRBJ2-3,14,TGTGCCAGCAGCACGGACAGGTCCACAGATACGCAGTATTTT,CASSTDRSTDTQYF
.,TRBV7-2,.,TRBJ2-5,17,TGTGCCAGCAGTCCCCTTCCCCGGGGGGCGATCCAAGAGACCCAGTACTTC,CASSPLPRGAIQETQYF
.,TRBV27,.,TRBJ2-1,14,TGTGCCAGCAGTTATTCAGGAACCTACAATGAGCAGTTCTTC,CASSYSGTYNEQFF
.,TRBV14,.,TRBJ2-1,17,TGTGCCAGCAGCCAACCCCCTCGGGGTAAAAGGAACAATGAGCAGTTCTTC,CASSQPPRGKRNNEQFF
many,TRBV29-1,TRBD1,TRBJ2-7,13,TGCAGCGTGAGACAGGGTGGCTCCTACGAGCAGTACTTC,CSVRQGGSYEQYF
few,TRBV7-2,TRBD2,TRBJ2-7,15,TGTGCCAGCAGATCCATAGGACTAGCGGGGCACGAGCAGTACTTC,CASRSIGLAGHEQYF
.,TRBV12-3/TRBV12-4,.,TRBJ2-1,13,TGTGCCAGCAGTTTCGGACTTCGGGATGAGCAGTTCTTC,CASSFGLRDEQFF
.,TRBV9,.,TRBJ2-7,15,TGTGCCAGCAGCGTAGTTGGTAGGGTCTCCTACGAGCAGTACTTC,CASSVVGRVSYEQYF
few,TRBV20-1,TRBD1,TRBJ2-7,14,TGCAGTGCCCACCAGGGACAGGGGAGGCACGAGCAGTACTTC,CSAHQGQGRHEQYF